This entry describes one T cell receptor beta chain. It has no known antigen specificity. The input lacks base qualities; no much larger clone sits a single base away. This entry belongs to a study of blood T cell repertoires in COVID-19 (TCRdb year 2020). For the wider study: Samples covering the acute and convalescent phases of COVID-19 were provided by collaborators in the United States, Italy and Spain. The samples were drawn from the first 160 participants of the ongoing ImmuneRACE study and from 1,200 or so subjects provided by 6 global collaborators. The material from the prospective study consisted of cDNA or gDNA derived from T cells, B-cell-depleted T cells, or PBMCs. A freely available public database, intended as a resource for researchers studying the immune response to SARS-CoV-2, is where the repertoires were released. Where available, HLA class I and class II types were taken from metadata supplied by the sample provider and were not determined by assay-based typing. Nearly every sample came with metadata listing a de-identified subject ID, COVID-19 status, age in years and sex. The dataset comprised deeply sampled blood TCRbeta repertoires from subjects exposed to, actively infected with, or recovered from COVID-19. Study-wide findings and limitations: Clinical and demographic metadata were provided uncurated, with the amount varying by source and participant.

Participants in the prospective study were enrolled through a virtual design, were aged about 18 to 100 years, and lived in roughly 25 United States geographic areas. To assign participants to cohorts, the prospective study relied on clinical history that participants themselves reported in a screening survey and a study questionnaire. Recovered participants in ImmuneRACE Cohort 3 were defined as having two consecutive negative NP/OP PCR tests, clearance from a healthcare professional, or resolution of symptoms. In the prospective study, whole blood, serum and a nasopharyngeal or oropharyngeal swab were collected from each participant by mobile phlebotomists. Additional blood draws and questionnaires over an approximately two-month period could optionally be provided by prospective study participants. Before DNA extraction, blood samples from the prospective study were shipped at room temperature or frozen.

V is trimmed back by 4 bases and J by 4 bases, and the junction contains 3 bases that no gene match accounts for. For CDR1 and CDR2, the germline V gene lists LGHNA and YNFKEQ. From the cysteine up to the phenylalanine, the CDR3 has a length of 15 residues. Only the CDR3 DNA stays, 45 bases, in frame from base 1. TCRbeta CDR3 regions were amplified from genomic DNA using the immunoSEQ Assay, a bias-controlled multiplex PCR. From the authors' description of their analysis: Within the assay, amplification of reference gene primers was used to estimate how many nucleated cells each sample contained. To quantify the absolute abundance of each unique TCRbeta CDR3 rearrangement, sequence reads were collapsed and filtered. For each sample, productive Simpson clonality was calculated by taking the square root of Simpson's diversity index across productive rearrangements. This is the immuneACCESS table as TCRdb keeps it, with only in-frame sequences that have V and J called. A part of the clones is gone; compared with another copy, unresolved V genes explain less than half, and the rest is unexplained. V and J calls and clone size are those listed in that table; D and trimming were worked out from the DNA. In all, the sample holds about 310,000 clones, and around 89% of those were seen once. The ten most abundant clones make up approximately 8.8% of the sample.

The chain is encoded by TRBV4-2 joined to TRBJ2-1; 11 nucleotides in the junction match TRBD2. Input material: PBMCs or T cells enriched from blood (not recorded which). The source of this sequence is a woman in her 40s who had recovered from COVID-19. The sequence in DNA is TGTGCCAGCAGCCCCGGGACTAGCGGTTACAATGAGCAGTTCTTC. It is translated as CASSPGTSGYNEQFF.